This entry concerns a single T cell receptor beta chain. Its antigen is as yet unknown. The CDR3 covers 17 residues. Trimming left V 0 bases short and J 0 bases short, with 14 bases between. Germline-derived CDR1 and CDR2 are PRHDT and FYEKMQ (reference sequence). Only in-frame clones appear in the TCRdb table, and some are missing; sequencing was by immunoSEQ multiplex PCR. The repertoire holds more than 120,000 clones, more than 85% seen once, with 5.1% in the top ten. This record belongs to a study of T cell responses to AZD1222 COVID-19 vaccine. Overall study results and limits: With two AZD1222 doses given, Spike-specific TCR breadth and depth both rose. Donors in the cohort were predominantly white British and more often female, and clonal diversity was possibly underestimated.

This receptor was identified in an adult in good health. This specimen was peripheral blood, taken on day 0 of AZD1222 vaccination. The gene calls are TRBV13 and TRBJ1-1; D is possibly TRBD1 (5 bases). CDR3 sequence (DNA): TGTGCCAGCAGCTTAGGCCACAGGAGAAGCATGAACACTGAAGCTTTCTTT. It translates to CASSLGHRRSMNTEAFF.